Each of the 2 T cell receptor beta chains below was sequenced from the same sample in a study of response to subunit inactivated influenza vaccine. TCRdb re-called the RT-PCR reads with MiXCR, one entry per CDR3 protein. The sample lists approximately 170,000 distinct CDR3 sequences, roughly 12% seen once, with about 29% in the top ten. The sample was also linked to a second study, of T cells expressing NK-cell markers. That work adds: As the method of synthesis, 5'RACE template switching with UMIs yielded TCR beta cDNA.

The specimen was CD8+ T cells sorted from PBMCs, collected 11 to 12 days after vaccination. The receptor source for this set is a man between 45 and 60 years old who received an inactivated influenza vaccine.

This chain connects TRBV30 to TRBJ2-5; D is perhaps TRBD2 (6 bases). Trimming took 1 base from V and 3 from J, leaving 12 bases between them. Germline V lookup: CDR1 GTSNPN, CDR2 SVGIG (reference sequence). The CDR3 consists of 14 residues. DNA of the CDR3: TGTGCCTGGAGTGGGATAGCGGTTGAAGAGACCCAGTACTTC. Encoded protein: CAWSGIAVEETQYF.

In this sample, this clonotype turned up a few times. The gene calls are TRBV12-3 or TRBV12-4 and TRBJ2-7, with 11 nucleotides matching TRBD2. The CDR3 totals 15 residues. V shed 5 bases, J shed 7 bases, and the junction held 10 bases outside the gene matches. The CDR3 DNA sequence: TGTGCCAGCAGTAAATCTAGCGGGGGGCCGGGGGAGCAGTACTTC. Residues: CASSKSSGGPGEQYF.